The 2 T cell receptor beta chains listed next were all sequenced from one sample in a study of T cell repertoires in cytomegalovirus infection. Their specific antigens are unknown. TCRdb called the reads again in MiXCR, with one record for every CDR3 protein. The sample has approximately 730,000 distinct CDR3 sequences; approximately 33% are singletons. The sample in question was cultured PBMCs, obtained from culture after CMV antigen stimulation. These receptors all come from a human donor in good health (CMV status not recorded). Some clones in this sample may be carry-over from other donors' samples.

This clonotype was recorded many times. V usage is TRBV7-9 and J usage is TRBJ2-7; no firm D call. The CDR3 has 13 amino acids. The V end was cut by 2 bases, the J end by 3 bases, with 8 bases between. Looked up from germline, CDR1 is SEHNR and CDR2 is FQNEAQ (reference sequence). The CDR3 region has the DNA TGTGCCAGCAGCTTACGGCCGGGCTACGAGCAGTACTTC. Its translation is CASSLRPGYEQYF.

The chain employs TRBV4-1 and TRBJ2-1, with TRBD2 as a possible D gene (5 bases). With 10 bases removed from V and 2 bases from J, the gap between germline ends came to 15 bases. Germline CDR1 is MGHRA and CDR2 is YSYEKL. CDR3 length equals 14 residues. The CDR3 sequence: CATSSGIPYNEQFF. The CDR3, as DNA: TGCGCCACAAGCTCGGGGATCCCCTACAATGAGCAGTTCTTC.